This entry features one TCR beta chain sequence. Its antigen is as yet unknown. Sequencing was performed with immunoSEQ multiplex PCR; in TCRdb, only in-frame clones are kept and a portion is missing. In the table there are more than 150,000 clones, just over 90% of which are singletons. This specimen belongs to a study of T cell responses to AZD1222 COVID-19 vaccine. General observations from the study: Possibly, clonal diversity was underestimated; donors were largely white British and included more females. Repertoires were obtained only post-peak T cell response. The study found Spike-specific TCR breadth and depth rose after two AZD1222 doses. Dominant CD4 TCR responses targeted spike regions 160-218 and 743-854.

Germline V gives CDR1 WNHNN, CDR2 SYGVQD (reference sequence). This CDR3 contains 14 residues. V shed 8 bases and J 6 bases; nucleotides not matched to a gene: 8. The TCR comes from an adult in good health. Sequences were derived from peripheral blood, sampled on day 0 of AZD1222 vaccination. The V gene is TRBV10-1, the J gene TRBJ2-1, with 9 bases aligning to TRBD1. CDR3 residues: CASERDRVTNEQFF. The CDR3 coding sequence is TGCGCCAGCGAACGGGACAGGGTGACCAATGAGCAGTTCTTC.